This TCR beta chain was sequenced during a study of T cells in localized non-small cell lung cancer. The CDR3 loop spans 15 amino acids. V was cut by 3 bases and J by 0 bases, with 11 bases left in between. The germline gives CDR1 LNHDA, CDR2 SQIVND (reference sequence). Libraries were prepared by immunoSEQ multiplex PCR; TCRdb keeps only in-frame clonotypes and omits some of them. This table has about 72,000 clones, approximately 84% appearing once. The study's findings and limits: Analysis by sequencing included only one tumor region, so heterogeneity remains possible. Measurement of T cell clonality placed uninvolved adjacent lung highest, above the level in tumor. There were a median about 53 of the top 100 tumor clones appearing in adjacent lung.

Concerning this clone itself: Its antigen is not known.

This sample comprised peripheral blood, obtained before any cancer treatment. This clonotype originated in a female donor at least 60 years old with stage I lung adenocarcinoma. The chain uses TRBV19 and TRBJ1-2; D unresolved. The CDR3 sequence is CASSIRPATNYGYTF. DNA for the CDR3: TGTGCCAGTAGTATTCGGCCAGCCACTAACTATGGCTACACCTTC.